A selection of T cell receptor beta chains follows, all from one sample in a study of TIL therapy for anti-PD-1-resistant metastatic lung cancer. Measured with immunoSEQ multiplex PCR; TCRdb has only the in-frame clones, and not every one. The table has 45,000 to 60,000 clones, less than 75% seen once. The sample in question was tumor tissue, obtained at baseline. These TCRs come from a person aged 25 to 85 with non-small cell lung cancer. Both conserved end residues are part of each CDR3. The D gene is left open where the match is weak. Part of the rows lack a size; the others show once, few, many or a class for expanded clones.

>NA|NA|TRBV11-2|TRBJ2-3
CASSPLGGITDTQYF
TGTGCCAGCAGCCCTCTCGGGGGAATAACAGATACGCAGTATTTT
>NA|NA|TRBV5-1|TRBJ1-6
CASSPDRHNSPLHF
TGCGCCAGCAGCCCCGACAGGCATAATTCACCCCTCCACTTT
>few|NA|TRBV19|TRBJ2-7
CASSIDQRQQYF
TGTGCCAGTAGTATAGATCAGAGGCAGCAGTACTTC
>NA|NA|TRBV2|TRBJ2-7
CASAKKGAGSYEQYF
TGTGCCAGCGCTAAAAAGGGGGCGGGATCCTACGAGCAGTACTTC
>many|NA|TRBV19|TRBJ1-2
CASSIGRVMDGYTF
TGTGCCAGTAGTATAGGACGGGTCATGGATGGCTACACCTTC
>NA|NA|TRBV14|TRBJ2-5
CASSQDRGTQYF
TGTGCCAGCAGCCAAGATCGGGGGACCCAGTACTTC
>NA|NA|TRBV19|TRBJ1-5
CASSIWQAPTEGNQPQHF
TGTGCCAGTAGTATTTGGCAGGCCCCAACGGAGGGCAATCAGCCCCAGCATTTT
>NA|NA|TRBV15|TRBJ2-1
CATSRDSGGVTEQFF
TGTGCCACCAGCAGAGATTCAGGGGGGGTTACTGAGCAGTTCTTC
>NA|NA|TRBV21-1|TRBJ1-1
CASSYGTQHGEAFF
TGTGCCAGCAGCTACGGGACCCAGCATGGGGAAGCTTTCTTT
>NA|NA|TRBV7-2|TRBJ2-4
CASSPGLAKNIQYF
TGTGCCAGCAGCCCGGGACTAGCCAAAAACATTCAGTACTTC
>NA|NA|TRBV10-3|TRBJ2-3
CAIRAKETDTQYF
TGTGCCATCAGGGCGAAAGAGACAGATACGCAGTATTTT
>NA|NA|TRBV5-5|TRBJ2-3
CASSRSGQLDTQYF
TGTGCCAGCAGCAGGAGCGGACAGTTAGATACGCAGTATTTT
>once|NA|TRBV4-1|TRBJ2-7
CASSQEGLAYEQYF
TGCGCCAGCAGCCAAGAAGGACTGGCCTACGAGCAGTACTTC
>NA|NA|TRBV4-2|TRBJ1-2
CASSQPQTGALGYGYTF
TGTGCCAGCAGCCAACCTCAGACAGGAGCCCTAGGCTATGGCTACACCTTC
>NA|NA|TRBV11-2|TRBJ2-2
CASSLQRLNTGELFF
TGTGCCAGCAGCTTACAAAGGTTGAACACCGGGGAGCTGTTTTTT
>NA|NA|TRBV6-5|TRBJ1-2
CASSYVGSSNYGYTF
TGTGCCAGCAGTTACGTTGGCAGTTCTAACTATGGCTACACCTTC
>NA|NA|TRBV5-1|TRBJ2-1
CASSRDPSSYNEQFF
TGCGCCAGCAGCCGGGACCCGAGCTCCTACAATGAGCAGTTCTTC